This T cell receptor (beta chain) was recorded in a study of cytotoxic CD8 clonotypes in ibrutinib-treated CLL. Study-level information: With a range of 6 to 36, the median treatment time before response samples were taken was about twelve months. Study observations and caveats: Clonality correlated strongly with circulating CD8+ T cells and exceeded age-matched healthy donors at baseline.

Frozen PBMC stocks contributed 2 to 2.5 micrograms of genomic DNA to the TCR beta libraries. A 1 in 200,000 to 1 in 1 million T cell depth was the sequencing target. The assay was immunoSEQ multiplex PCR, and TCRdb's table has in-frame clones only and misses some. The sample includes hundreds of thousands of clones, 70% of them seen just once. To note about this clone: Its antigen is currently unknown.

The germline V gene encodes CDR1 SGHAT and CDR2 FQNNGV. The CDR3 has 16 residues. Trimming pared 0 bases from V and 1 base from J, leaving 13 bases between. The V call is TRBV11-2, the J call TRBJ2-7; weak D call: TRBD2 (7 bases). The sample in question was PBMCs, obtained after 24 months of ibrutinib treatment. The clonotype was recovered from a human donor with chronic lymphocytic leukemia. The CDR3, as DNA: TGTGCCAGCAGCTTAGATGGGAGGGGGAGGTCCTACGAGCAGTACTTC. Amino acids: CASSLDGRGRSYEQYF.